The 30 T cell receptor beta chains given below trace back to one sample, sequenced in a study of identical twins. TCRdb reanalysed the 5' RACE reads using MiXCR and keeps one entry per CDR3 protein. The profile shows hundreds of thousands of distinct CDR3 sequences, approximately 24% of them singletons. These data were also reused for a study on T cells expressing NK-cell markers.

Sequenced material: CD4+ T cells sorted from blood. The receptor source for this set is a woman aged 18-35 years in good health.

The chain couples TRBV16 to TRBJ1-2; unclear D gene. CDR3 length: 14 amino acids. V lost 4 bases and J lost 1, with 10 bases in between. Germline-derived CDR1 and CDR2 are KGHSY and FQNENV. The CDR3 sequence is CASSRLRDNYGYTF. In DNA, the CDR3 is TGTGCCAGCAGCCGACTGCGGGATAACTATGGCTACACCTTC.

The chain employs TRBV29-1 and TRBJ2-5; possible D gene TRBD1, 5 bases. The germline V gene encodes CDR1 SQVTM and CDR2 ANQGSEA. The CDR3 extends over 11 amino acids. V was shortened by 3 bases and J by 6 bases, with 8 bases between the two germline ends. CDR3 sequence: CSVETEKTQYF. CDR3 coding DNA: TGCAGCGTTGAGACAGAGAAGACCCAGTACTTC. The entire variable domain, with the rest obtained from reference TRBV29-1 and TRBJ2-5, is as follows: SAVISQKPSRDICQRGTSLTIQCQVDSQVTMMFWYRQQPGQSLTLIATANQGSEATYESGFVIDKFPISRPNLTFSTLTVSNMSPEDSSIYLCSVETEKTQYFGPGTRLLVL.

The chain is built from TRBV20-1 and TRBJ2-2; D could derive from TRBD1 or TRBD2 (6 bases each). Germline CDR1 DFQATT, CDR2 SNEGSKA (reference sequence). With 3 bases removed from V and 1 base from J, the gap between germline ends came to 9 bases. CDR3 length equals 14 residues. CDR3 DNA sequence: TGCAGTGCTAGGGGGGGACAGAACACCGGGGAGCTGTTTTTT. Translation gives CSARGGQNTGELFF.

This clonotype was counted between two and nine times. The V gene is TRBV12-3 or TRBV12-4, the J gene TRBJ1-4; tentatively, D is TRBD1 (5 bases). The CDR3 contains 14 residues. Trimming took off 2 bases at V and 4 bases at J, with 8 bases between the two ends. The CDR3 DNA follows: TGTGCCAGCAGTTTACGGGGCTTTAATGAAAAACTGTTTTTT. The encoded protein is CASSLRGFNEKLFF.

The V and J genes are TRBV5-4 and TRBJ2-1; 8 bases fit TRBD2. This CDR3 spans 13 amino acids. Germline loops: CDR1 SGHNT, CDR2 YYREEE (reference sequence). The CDR3: CATERGRYNEQFF. In nucleotides, the CDR3 is TGTGCGACCGAGCGGGGGCGCTACAATGAGCAGTTCTTC. Filled out from reference TRBV5-4 and TRBJ2-1, the complete variable domain reads ETGVTQSPTHLIKTRGQQVTLRCSSQSGHNTVSWYQQALGQGPQFIFQYYREEENGRGNFPPRFSGLQFPNYSSELNVNALELDDSALYLCATERGRYNEQFFGPGTRLTVL.

This clonotype has a handful of counts. The J gene is TRBJ1-6, the V gene TRBV10-3; no firm D call. There are 14 residues in the CDR3. CDR1 and CDR2 (germline): ENHRY, SYGVKD. The germline V and J ends were trimmed by 2 bases and 4 bases, with 6 bases remaining between them. CDR3 in DNA: TGTGCCATCAGTGAGAAGAGTTATAATTCACCCCTCCACTTT. Translation: CAISEKSYNSPLHF.

This clonotype was counted between two and nine times. V and J are TRBV10-3 and TRBJ2-5, with 7 positions matching TRBD2. Per germline, CDR1 ENHRY and CDR2 SYGVKD. V was pared by 6 bases and J by 5 bases, with 9 bases of the junction left unmatched. The CDR3 totals 14 residues. The CDR3 sequence is CAISVRTSRETQYF. CDR3 DNA: TGTGCCATCAGCGTCCGGACTAGTAGGGAGACCCAGTACTTC.

The genes are TRBV5-1 and TRBJ2-3, with D unresolved. V was pared by 0 bases and J by 8 bases, with 10 bases between. Per germline, CDR1 SGHRS and CDR2 YFSETQ. The CDR3 sequence is 13 residues long. Here the CDR3 DNA reads TGCGCCAGCAGCTTGGCCCTACTCGGTACGCAGTATTTT. As protein: CASSLALLGTQYF.

This rearrangement joins TRBV29-1 to TRBJ2-1; TRBD2 matches 15 bases. The CDR3 contains 16 residues. Germline loops: CDR1 SQVTM, CDR2 ANQGSEA. V lost 6 bases, J lost 7 bases, and 10 bases stayed unmatched. The CDR3 here is CSVTGLAGGPGNEQFF. The CDR3 region has the DNA TGCAGCGTGACCGGACTAGCGGGAGGGCCTGGGAATGAGCAGTTCTTC.

In DNA form, the CDR3 reads TGCAGTGCTAGTATCAGGGTTGGATCTGGGGCCAACGTCCTGACTTTC. Translating gives CSASIRVGSGANVLTF. The rearrangement links TRBV20-1 to TRBJ2-6; D might be TRBD1 (5 bases). CDR1 is DFQATT and CDR2 is SNEGSKA in the germline V gene (reference sequence). The CDR3 is 16 amino acids. Between the trimmed V and J ends, which lost 3 bases and 1 base, there was a span of 13 bases.

This clonotype was found a few times. The V call is TRBV12-3 or TRBV12-4, the J call TRBJ2-7; 8 bases fit TRBD2. This CDR3 is 15 amino acids long. Trimming at V came to 0 bases and at J to 1 base, leaving 2 bases not matched to a gene. CDR3 residues: CASSLAGLESYEQYF. Written as DNA, the CDR3 is TGTGCCAGCAGTTTAGCGGGACTAGAGTCCTACGAGCAGTACTTC.

This chain uses TRBV7-2 with TRBJ2-7, with 7 bases aligning to TRBD1. CDR1 and CDR2 from the germline V gene are SGHTA and FQGNSA. V shed 5 bases and J 2 bases; nucleotides not matched to a gene: 6. CDR3 length equals 14 residues. CDR3 DNA sequence: TGTGCCAGCAGCCAACGACAGGGCCCCTACGAGCAGTACTTC. Translation gives CASSQRQGPYEQYF.

CDR3 nucleotides: TGTGCCAGCAGAAGGACAGGGACGCTCGACGAGCAGTACTTC. Protein product: CASRRTGTLDEQYF. The chain employs TRBV6-1 and TRBJ2-7, with 8 bases fitting TRBD1. J gave up 5 bases and V 6 bases, and 9 bases lay outside the gene matches. In germline, CDR1 is MNHNS, CDR2 SASEGT. This CDR3 comprises 14 residues.

The rearrangement links TRBV5-6 to TRBJ2-3, with D hard to call. Trimming left V 0 bases short and J 11 bases short, with 7 bases between. Germline CDR1 SGHDT, CDR2 YYEEEE. This CDR3 region has 11 residues. The CDR3 bases are TGTGCCAGCAGCTTGGGCCCCATGCAGTATTTT. Its translation: CASSLGPMQYF.

This chain uses TRBV6-6 with TRBJ1-1; D ambiguous. Trimming removed 2 bases from V and 2 bases from J, with 3 bases in between. The CDR3 is made up of 12 amino acids. The germline V gene encodes CDR1 MNHNY and CDR2 SVGAGI (reference sequence). The DNA for the CDR3 is TGTGCCAGCAGTTACCCTAACACTGAAGCTTTCTTT. It specifies CASSYPNTEAFF.

This sequence joins TRBV3-1 and TRBJ2-1; no definite D call. The J call may be faulty, since TRBJ2-7 better matches the DNA end. This CDR3 is 15 amino acids long. Germline V gene lookup returns CDR1 LGHDT and CDR2 YNNKEL (reference sequence). CDR3 protein: CASSPGPDPYNEQYF. The CDR3 DNA follows: TGTGCCAGCAGCCCCGGGCCGGACCCCTACAATGAGCAGTACTTC.

A few counts support this clonotype. The chain carries TRBV10-3 and TRBJ2-5, with D possibly TRBD1 on 6 matching bases. CDR1 is ENHRY and CDR2 is SYGVKD in the germline V gene. V lost 2 bases and J lost 2, with 9 bases in between. The CDR3 has 14 residues. The DNA of the CDR3 is TGTGCCATCAGTGAGACTCAGGGGCAAGAGACCCAGTACTTC. This codes for CAISETQGQETQYF.

This clonotype was detected many times. One end of the junction varies from germline; a read error may be responsible. The chain uses TRBV5-1 and TRBJ2-1; D remains unclear. From germline, CDR1 is SGHRS and CDR2 YFSETQ. The CDR3 length is 12 residues. The DNA of the CDR3 is TGTGCCAGCAGTTTAGACTACAATGAGCAGTTCTTC. Protein product: CASSLDYNEQFF.

V gene TRBV9 combines with J gene TRBJ2-7; D may be TRBD2 (7 bases). CDR1 is SGDLS, CDR2 YYNGEE, per germline. The CDR3 covers 15 residues. Deletions cut 4 bases from V and 6 bases from J, with 20 bases between. CDR3 amino acids: CASSPGGGRSFEQYF. For the CDR3, the DNA is TGTGCCAGCAGCCCCGGGGGCGGGAGAAGCTTCGAGCAGTACTTC.

This sequence joins TRBV4-1 and TRBJ1-6; no clear D. The CDR3 runs 13 residues. Per germline, CDR1 MGHRA and CDR2 YSYEKL. Trimming cost V 1 base and J 9 bases, with 7 bases left between them. CDR3 sequence: CASSQAQISPLHF. The CDR3 coding sequence is TGCGCCAGCAGCCAAGCTCAGATTTCACCCCTCCACTTT.

DNA of the CDR3: TGTGCCAGCTCACCCAGGCGGACAGATACGCAGTATTTT. This sequence encodes CASSPRRTDTQYF. V usage is TRBV18 and J usage is TRBJ2-3; D uncertain. Trimming pared 3 bases from V and 3 bases from J, leaving 7 bases between. CDR1 is KGHSH and CDR2 is LQKENI in the germline V gene. CDR3 length equals 13 residues.

The rearrangement joins TRBV6-5 to TRBJ1-2, with TRBD1 as a possible D gene (6 bases). Germline V gives CDR1 MNHEY, CDR2 SVGAGI. The CDR3 length is 14 residues. The V end was cut by 2 bases, the J end by 1 base, with 8 bases between. CDR3 protein: CASSYGGRNYGYTF. The CDR3 DNA reads TGTGCCAGCAGTTACGGGGGGCGTAACTATGGCTACACCTTC.

This clonotype was picked up a small number of times. The V and J genes are TRBV14 and TRBJ1-5, with TRBD1 as a possible D gene (5 bases). CDR1 is SGHDN, CDR2 FVKESK, per germline. This CDR3 is 13 amino acids long. V was clipped by 2 bases and J by 10 bases, with 12 bases between them. CDR3 region: CASSQNIGEPQHF. Written as DNA, the CDR3 is TGTGCCAGCAGCCAAAATATAGGGGAACCCCAGCATTTT.

In this sample, this clonotype turned up a few times. The chain recombines TRBV6-5 with TRBJ2-1; D is perhaps TRBD1 (6 bases). The CDR3 extends over 16 amino acids. CDR1 MNHEY and CDR2 SVGAGI come from the germline V gene. Trimming pared 2 bases from V and 5 bases from J, leaving 16 bases between. CDR3 residues: CASSYGPYRDDNEQFF. The CDR3 nucleotides are TGTGCCAGCAGTTACGGTCCCTACAGGGATGACAATGAGCAGTTCTTC.

CDR3 protein: CSATTSRSYNEQFF. In DNA, the CDR3 is TGCAGTGCAACAACCAGTCGCTCCTACAATGAGCAGTTCTTC. The chain employs TRBV20-1 and TRBJ2-1, with D unresolved. The CDR3 spans 14 residues. V lost 6 bases and J lost 0, with 12 bases in between. The germline CDR1 and CDR2 sequences are DFQATT and SNEGSKA (reference sequence).

This clonotype appeared a few times. This chain connects TRBV5-8 to TRBJ1-4; no clear D gene. Germline V gene data show CDR1 as SGHTS and CDR2 as YDEGEE. The CDR3 loop spans 14 amino acids. V dropped 4 bases and J dropped 5 bases, with 12 bases sitting between them. The CDR3 spells CASSHGLINEKLFF. As DNA, the CDR3 is TGTGCCAGCAGCCACGGACTAATCAATGAAAAACTGTTTTTT.

CDR3 loop: CASSRKFANTGELFF. CDR3 sequence (DNA): TGTGCCAGCAGTAGAAAGTTCGCGAACACCGGGGAGCTGTTTTTT. V and J are TRBV27 and TRBJ2-2, with D unresolved. Germline CDR1 MNHEY, CDR2 SMNVEV (reference sequence). The germline V and J ends were trimmed by 5 bases and 0 bases, with 10 bases remaining between them. The CDR3 consists of 15 residues.

The V and J genes are TRBV15 and TRBJ2-7; a weak D match, TRBD2 (5 bases). Trimming took 6 bases from V and 1 from J, leaving 10 bases between them. Germline loops: CDR1 LNHNV, CDR2 YYDKDF (reference sequence). The CDR3 runs 13 residues. The CDR3 sequence is CATRGSGSYEQYF. CDR3 in DNA: TGTGCCACCAGAGGGAGCGGTTCCTACGAGCAGTACTTC. Combining the CDR3 with reference TRBV15 and TRBJ2-7 gives the whole variable domain DAMVIQNPRYQVTQFGKPVTLSCSQTLNHNVMYWYQQKSSQAPKLLFHYYDKDFNNEADTPDNFQSRRPNTSFCFLDIRSPGLGDTAMYLCATRGSGSYEQYFGPGTRLTVT.

This clonotype has more than one count but fewer than ten. The V call is TRBV15, the J call TRBJ1-1; TRBD1 might be the D (5 bases). There are 14 residues in the CDR3. Germline values: CDR1 LNHNV, CDR2 YYDKDF (reference sequence). Between the trimmed V and J ends, which lost 6 bases and 1 base, there was a span of 12 bases. The CDR3: CATRPPGPNTEAFF. The CDR3 nucleotides are TGTGCCACCAGGCCCCCAGGGCCGAACACTGAAGCTTTCTTT.

This clonotype showed up just a few times. The rearrangement uses TRBV20-1 and TRBJ1-6; TRBD1 matches at 7 bases. After removal of 0 bases from V and 0 bases from J, the junction contained 5 bases not matched to a gene. Germline-derived CDR1 and CDR2 are DFQATT and SNEGSKA (reference sequence). There are 17 residues in the CDR3. CDR3 DNA sequence: TGCAGTGCTAGAGATCGGGGACAGAGCTCCTATAATTCACCCCTCCACTTT. Protein: CSARDRGQSSYNSPLHF.